This entry lists 9 T cell receptor beta chains sequenced from one sample in a study of cytomegalovirus exposure and HLA in healthy donors (dated 2017 in TCRdb). The library relied on the immunoSEQ multiplex PCR assay. The multiplex PCR relied on a mix of 60 forward primers for TCR Vbeta segments and 13 reverse primers for TCR Jbeta segments. TCRdb holds this immuneACCESS table with in-frame rearrangements only. Some clones are missing; in checked studies, unresolved V genes explain under half, and the rest has no known cause. The sample profile shows about 120,000 clones; over 60% of them were found once. The ten largest clones capture about a tenth of the sample. Sequenced: PBMCs. The source of these receptors is a middle-aged man in good health and CMV-seropositive.

This clone has more than one count but fewer than ten. The chain carries TRBV28 and TRBJ2-2; TRBD1 agrees at 11 bases. With V trimmed by 2 bases and J by 3 bases, 26 bases remained unmatched. Germline-derived CDR1 and CDR2 are MDHEN and SYDVKM. The CDR3 loop spans 24 amino acids. The CDR3 sequence is CASSLPDDLPGQGAQGVDTGELFF. In DNA form, the CDR3 reads TGTGCCAGCAGTTTACCCGACGACCTCCCTGGACAGGGGGCGCAAGGGGTAGACACCGGGGAGCTGTTTTTT.

This rearrangement joins TRBV18 to TRBJ2-7; D is possibly TRBD1 (5 bases). The V gene's germline CDR1 is KGHSH and CDR2 LQKENI. Trimming took off 2 bases at V and 12 bases at J, with 14 bases between the two ends. The CDR3 runs to 12 residues. CDR3 sequence reads: CASSPGRVQWYF. The CDR3 region has the DNA TGTGCCAGCTCACCAGGCAGGGTACAATGGTACTTC.

A word on this clone: The junction and the germline gene differ at one end; a read error may be behind it. This chain joins TRBV7-7 and TRBJ2-3; 8 nucleotides line up with TRBD2. The CDR3 has 16 residues. Germline loops: CDR1 SSHAT, CDR2 FNYEAQ (reference sequence). The CDR3 region has the DNA TGTGCTAGCAGCCCTCGGGCGCGGGGGGACACAGATACGCAGTATTTT. This translates into CASSPRARGDTDTQYF.

This clone has more than one count but fewer than ten. The J gene is TRBJ1-3, the V gene TRBV28, with D tentatively TRBD1 (5 bases). CDR1 is MDHEN, CDR2 SYDVKM, per germline. This CDR3 comprises 14 residues. V was cut by 6 bases and J by 4 bases, with 13 bases left in between. The CDR3 DNA reads as TGTGCCAGCAGCTCAGGGCTAGAGGGAAACACCATATATTTT. Protein product: CASSSGLEGNTIYF.

The CDR3 DNA is TGTGCCAGCAGTTCCGGGACAGGGGTGGATACGCAGTATTTT. Its protein product is CASSSGTGVDTQYF. The chain couples TRBV27 to TRBJ2-3; 10 nucleotides line up with TRBD1. The CDR3 loop spans 14 amino acids. Germline CDR1 reads MNHEY; CDR2 reads SMNVEV (reference sequence). V was clipped by 4 bases and J by 6 bases; unmatched bases: 4.

The chain joins TRBV18 to TRBJ2-2; D possibly corresponds to TRBD1 (7 bases). CDR3 size: 15 residues. Between the trimmed V and J ends, which lost 6 bases and 0 bases, there was a span of 11 bases. From germline, CDR1 is KGHSH and CDR2 LQKENI. In DNA, the CDR3 is TGTGCCAGCTCGGAGGGGACAGCGAACACCGGGGAGCTGTTTTTT. It yields the protein CASSEGTANTGELFF.

This clone was detected only a few times. CDR3 protein: CASSEDLGSSYEQYF. In DNA form, the CDR3 reads TGTGCCAGCAGTGAAGATCTCGGGAGCTCCTACGAGCAGTACTTC. This chain joins TRBV6-1 and TRBJ2-7; possibly TRBD2 for D (6 bases). V was shortened by 1 base and J by 0 bases, with 10 bases between the two germline ends. Germline V lookup: CDR1 MNHNS, CDR2 SASEGT. This CDR3 has 15 residues.

This clone was seen just once. V and J are TRBV11-2 and TRBJ2-7, with TRBD2 as a possible D gene (6 bases). Looked up from germline, CDR1 is SGHAT and CDR2 is FQNNGV. V shed 1 base and J shed 9 bases, with 22 bases lying between them. This CDR3 has 16 amino acids. CDR3 region: CASSLVLGSPMGGQYF. The CDR3 DNA follows: TGTGCCAGCAGCTTAGTACTCGGGTCCCCTATGGGGGGGCAGTACTTC. Combining the CDR3 with reference TRBV11-2 and TRBJ2-7 gives the whole variable domain EAGVAQSPRYKIIEKRQSVAFWCNPISGHATLYWYQQILGQGPKLLIQFQNNGVVDDSQLPKDRFSAERLKGVDSTLKIQPAKLEDSAVYLCASSLVLGSPMGGQYFGPGTRLTVT.

The gene calls are TRBV10-2 and TRBJ1-4; 7 positions match TRBD1. CDR1 is WSHSY and CDR2 is SAAADI in the germline V gene. This CDR3 is built from 18 residues. Losses at the gene ends were 4 bases for V and 0 bases for J; bases not matched to a gene: 11. The CDR3 region is CASSALQGRGATNEKLFF. The CDR3 DNA reads TGCGCCAGCAGTGCCCTACAGGGGCGGGGTGCAACTAATGAAAAACTGTTTTTT.